This T cell receptor beta chain was captured by sequencing in a study of cytomegalovirus exposure and HLA in healthy donors. Study-level results: Beyond CMV serostatus, there was no information to go on about immune exposure. Specificity for CMV antigens was confirmed in vitro for a few of the CMV-associated chains.

Points on this clone: The antigen remains unidentified.

A multiplex PCR was run with 60 Vbeta primers and 13 Jbeta primers. Produced via immunoSEQ multiplex PCR; TCRdb's table is partial and in-frame only. The sample consists of about 50,000 clones, about three quarters of them appearing once. The sample consisted of PBMCs. The TCR sequence derives from a man aged 25 to 40 in good health and CMV-seropositive.

This chain's CDR3 is CASSSGQYGSYNSPLHF. The CDR3 DNA reads TGTGCCAGCAGCTCCGGACAGTACGGCTCCTATAATTCACCCCTCCACTTT. The chain links TRBV9 to TRBJ1-6; TRBD1 might be the D (6 bases). V was cut by 4 bases and J by 0 bases, with 14 bases left in between. Per germline, CDR1 SGDLS and CDR2 YYNGEE. This CDR3 spans 17 amino acids.